This TCR beta chain was sequenced for a study of T cells in Graves' hyperthyroidism and ophthalmopathy (dated by TCRdb to the late 2010s). For the wider study: Peripheral blood samples were taken at the time of initial diagnosis, prior to any treatment. To identify TCR V-J signatures that set the groups apart, the researchers used a discovery cohort of approximately 98 patients, made up of under 50 with Graves' ophthalmopathy and about 55 with stable Graves' hyperthyroidism. Prospective prediction of ophthalmopathy was tested in an independent validation cohort of some 19 hyperthyroidism patients and approximately 17 patients who later progressed to ophthalmopathy. The 100 or so discovery patients were randomly split 7:3 into training and test sets. In more than 5 Graves' hyperthyroidism patients, the study also compared T-cell repertoires from thyroid tissue with T-cell repertoires from blood. After sampling, hyperthyroidism patients received methimazole starting at 30 mg daily, and ophthalmopathy patients received high-dose intravenous methylprednisolone. TCR Vbeta CDR3 sequencing of fewer than 150 peripheral blood samples (about 45 ophthalmopathy, about 80 hyperthyroidism and approximately 17 progressor patients) is reported in the paper.

Sequences MNHEY (CDR1) and SVGEGT (CDR2) are obtained from the germline V gene. V sheds 10 bases and J sheds 8 bases, leaving 11 bases between their ends. From its cysteine to its phenylalanine, the CDR3 spans 11 amino acids. Only the CDR3 DNA stays, 33 bases, in frame from base 1. Stable Graves' hyperthyroidism was defined as the absence of progression to ophthalmopathy over 18 months of follow-up. Hyperthyroidism patients were aged 18 to 65 years and newly diagnosed, with disease duration of less than 2 months. Exclusion was applied to patients with uncontrolled infections, other autoimmune diseases, pregnancy or lactation. Diagnoses were based on clinical symptoms, serum thyroxine and TRAb, thyroid ultrasound and orbital computed tomography. Ficoll-Paque density gradient centrifugation was used to isolate PBMCs from 8.5 to 10 ml of fresh peripheral blood. Trizol reagent was used to extract total RNA, and RNA quality was then checked on an Agilent 2100 Bioanalyzer.

As regards this clonotype: Its specific antigen is unknown. No base quality information exists; no much larger clone differs at one position.

Paper-wide results and their limitations: Blood samples also contained most of the expanded thyroid clonotypes (frequency above 0.001), which suggests that blood repertoires may reflect thyroid immune responses. No statistical method was used to set the sample size in advance, and investigators knew the group allocation. A 13 V-J signature model separated ophthalmopathy from stable hyperthyroidism, with just over 85% sensitivity and just under 84% specificity in cross-validation and 80%/75% in testing. In validation, the model predicted progression to ophthalmopathy with approximately 69% sensitivity and 72% to 85% specificity, a median of about 6 months before onset.

TCR beta CDR3 regions were amplified from RNA transcripts. A first-round RT-PCR of the TCR CDR3 used the HTBI primer set with the Qiagen OneStep RT-PCR kit. Libraries were constructed in a second round of multiplex PCR, after which size selection and purification were carried out. The libraries were sequenced on an Illumina HiSeq2000 using paired-end 100 bp reads. The original pipeline was this. SOAPnuke was used to process the raw data, throwing out any read that contained adapters or uncalled bases, had a mean Phred below 15, or lacked an exact constant-primer or identifier match. COPE v1.2.5 was used to merge the high-quality paired reads, and each unique nucleotide sequence was defined as a clonotype. MiTCR v1.1 was used to align clonotypes to the IMGT TRBV, TRBD and TRBJ reference segments. The analysis included only V-J combinations with a frequency above 0.0001, which together covered around 99% of the repertoires. The TCS score was defined as the ratio of F50 (clonal expansion) to E x V (chaos), calculated using BLOSUM62-based TCRdist between CDR3 peptides within each V-J. Welch's t-statistics and random forest reduced fewer than 550 V-J features to 13, which were used in a naive Bayes classifier (R e1071). TCRdb itself trimmed the public reads at Q25 with fastp, ran MiXCR and retained productive beta chains. Rows merge per CDR3 protein into single entries with the most common DNA and genes. The V and J calls were not made by the authors but by TCRdb's processing. The sample yields more than 550,000 distinct CDR3 sequences; around 15% were counted once. The ten largest clones take up 15% to 18% of the sample.

The chain joins TRBV6-2 or TRBV6-3 to TRBJ1-4, with the D gene call left open. This TCR derives from a man in his fifties with Graves' hyperthyroidism. The sequencing sample was made of blood. The encoded CDR3 is CATRSPEKLFF. The DNA sequence is TGTGCCACCCGATCCCCCGAAAAACTGTTTTTT.